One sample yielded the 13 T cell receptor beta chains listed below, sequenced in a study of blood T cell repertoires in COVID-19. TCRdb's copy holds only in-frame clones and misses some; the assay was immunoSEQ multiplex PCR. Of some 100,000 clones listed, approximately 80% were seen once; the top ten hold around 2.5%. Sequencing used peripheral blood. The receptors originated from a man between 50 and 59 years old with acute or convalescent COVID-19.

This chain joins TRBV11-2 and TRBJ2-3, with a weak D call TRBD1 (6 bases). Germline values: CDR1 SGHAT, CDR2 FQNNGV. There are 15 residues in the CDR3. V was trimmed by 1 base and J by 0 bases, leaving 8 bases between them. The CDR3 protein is CASSLVGGSTDTQYF. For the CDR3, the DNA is TGTGCCAGCAGCTTAGTAGGGGGAAGCACAGATACGCAGTATTTT.

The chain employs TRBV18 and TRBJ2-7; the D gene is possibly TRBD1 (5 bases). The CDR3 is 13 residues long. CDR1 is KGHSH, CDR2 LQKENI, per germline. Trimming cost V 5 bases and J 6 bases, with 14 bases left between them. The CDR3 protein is CASSSQGQGEQYF. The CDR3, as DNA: TGTGCCAGCTCATCCCAAGGGCAGGGCGAGCAGTACTTC.

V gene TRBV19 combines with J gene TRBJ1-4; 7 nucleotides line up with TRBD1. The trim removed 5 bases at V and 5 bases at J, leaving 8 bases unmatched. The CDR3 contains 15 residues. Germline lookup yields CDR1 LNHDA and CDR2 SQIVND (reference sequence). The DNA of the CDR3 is TGTGCCAGTAGTCCTTTGACAGGGAGGAATGAAAAACTGTTTTTT. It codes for CASSPLTGRNEKLFF.

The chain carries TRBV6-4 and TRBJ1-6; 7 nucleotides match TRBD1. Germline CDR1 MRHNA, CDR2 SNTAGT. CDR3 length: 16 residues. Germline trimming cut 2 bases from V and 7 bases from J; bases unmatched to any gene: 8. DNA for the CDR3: TGTGCCAGCAGTGACACCTACGGGACAGTCAATTCACCCCTCCACTTT. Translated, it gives CASSDTYGTVNSPLHF.

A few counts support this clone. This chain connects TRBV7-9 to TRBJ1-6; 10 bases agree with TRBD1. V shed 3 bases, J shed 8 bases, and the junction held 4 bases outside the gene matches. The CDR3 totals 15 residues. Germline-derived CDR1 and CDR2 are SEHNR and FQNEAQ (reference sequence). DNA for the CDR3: TGTGCCAGCAGCTTGACAGGGGGCTGGGATTCACCCCTCCACTTT. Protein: CASSLTGGWDSPLHF.

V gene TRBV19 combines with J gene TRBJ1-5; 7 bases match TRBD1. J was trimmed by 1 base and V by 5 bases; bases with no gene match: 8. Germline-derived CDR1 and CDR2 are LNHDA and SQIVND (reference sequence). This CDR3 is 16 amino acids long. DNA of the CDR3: TGTGCCAGTAGTCTGCGACAGGGCGGGAGCAATCAGCCCCAGCATTTT. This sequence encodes CASSLRQGGSNQPQHF.

This CDR3 reads CASGLGLATEAFF. CDR3 DNA sequence: TGTGCTAGTGGTTTGGGACTCGCCACTGAAGCTTTCTTT. J is TRBJ1-1 and V is TRBV12-5; D gene unclear. The CDR3 is 13 amino acids. CDR1 LGHNT and CDR2 FRNRAP come from the germline V gene. Trimming shortened V by 1 base and J by 4 bases, and 7 bases separated the two germline ends.

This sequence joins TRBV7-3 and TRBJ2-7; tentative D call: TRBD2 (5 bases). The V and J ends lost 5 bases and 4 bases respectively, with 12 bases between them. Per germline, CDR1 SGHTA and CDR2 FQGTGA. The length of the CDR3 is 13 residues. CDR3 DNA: TGTGCCAGCAGCCCCGGCGGCGGGTACGAGCAGTACTTC. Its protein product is CASSPGGGYEQYF.

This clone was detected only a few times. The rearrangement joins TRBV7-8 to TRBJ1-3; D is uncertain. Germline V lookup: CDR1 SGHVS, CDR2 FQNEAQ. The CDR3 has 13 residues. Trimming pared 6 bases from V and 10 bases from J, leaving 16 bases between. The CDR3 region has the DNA TGTGCCAGCAGTGACCAGACTGGAGAGACCATATATTTT. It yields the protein CASSDQTGETIYF. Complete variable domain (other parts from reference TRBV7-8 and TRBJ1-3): GAGVSQSPRYKVAKRGQDVALRCDPISGHVSLFWYQQALGQGPEFLTYFQNEAQLDKSGLPSDRFFAERPEGSVSTLKIQRTQQEDSAVYLCASSDQTGETIYFGEGSWLTVV.

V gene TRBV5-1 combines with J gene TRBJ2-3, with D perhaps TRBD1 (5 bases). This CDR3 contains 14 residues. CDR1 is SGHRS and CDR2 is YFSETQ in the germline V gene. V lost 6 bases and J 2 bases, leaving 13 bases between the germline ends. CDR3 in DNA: TGCGCCAGCACCATGGACACTTCCACAGATACGCAGTATTTT. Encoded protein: CASTMDTSTDTQYF.

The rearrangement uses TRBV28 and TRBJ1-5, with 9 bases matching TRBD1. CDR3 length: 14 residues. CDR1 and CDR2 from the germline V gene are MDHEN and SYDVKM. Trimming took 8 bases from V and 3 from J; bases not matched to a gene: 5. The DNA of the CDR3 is TGTGCCAGCGGAGGACAGGGGTTCAATCAGCCCCAGCATTTT. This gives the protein CASGGQGFNQPQHF. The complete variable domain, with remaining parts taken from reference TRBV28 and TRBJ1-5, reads DVKVTQSSRYLVKRTGEKVFLECVQDMDHENMFWYRQDPGLGLRLIYFSYDVKMKEKGDIPEGYSVSREKKERFSLILESASTNQTSMYLCASGGQGFNQPQHFGDGTRLSIL.

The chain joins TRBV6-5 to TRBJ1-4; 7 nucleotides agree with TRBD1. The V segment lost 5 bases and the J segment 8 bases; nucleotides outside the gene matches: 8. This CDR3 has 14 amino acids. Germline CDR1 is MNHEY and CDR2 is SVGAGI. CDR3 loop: CASSTDRVGEKLFF. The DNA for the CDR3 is TGTGCCAGCAGTACCGACAGGGTCGGAGAAAAACTGTTTTTT.

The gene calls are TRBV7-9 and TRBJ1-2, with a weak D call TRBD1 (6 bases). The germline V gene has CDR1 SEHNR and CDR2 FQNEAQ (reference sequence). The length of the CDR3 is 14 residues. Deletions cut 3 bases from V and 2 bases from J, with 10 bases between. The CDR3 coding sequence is TGTGCCAGCAGCTTTGCGGACAGAAACTATGGCTACACCTTC. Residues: CASSFADRNYGYTF.